A single TCR beta chain is shown here with its context. Its specificity is not known. These data originate in a study of response to subunit inactivated influenza vaccine. This CDR3 has 15 amino acids. V lost 1 base and J lost 7, with 16 bases in between. The germline V gene has CDR1 SGHTA and CDR2 FQGNSA. Notes on the study in general: A suggestion made by the authors is that each seasonal influenza vaccination recruits few new T cells.

Each CDR3 protein is one row after TCRdb ran MiXCR on the RT-PCR reads. The sample yields 300,000 to 350,000 distinct CDR3 sequences, approximately 21% seen once. The chain combines TRBV7-2 with TRBJ1-2, with D possibly being TRBD1 (6 bases). This clonotype originated in a man aged 45 to 75 who received an inactivated influenza vaccine. The material sequenced was PBMCs from blood, taken around 22 months after vaccination. Here the CDR3 DNA reads TGTGCCAGCAGCTTAGATGGGGGGCTTAGGGGTGGCTACACCTTC. Translating it yields CASSLDGGLRGGYTF.